Listed here are 24 T cell receptor beta chains from one sample, sequenced in a study of cytotoxic CD8 clonotypes in ibrutinib-treated CLL. Method: immunoSEQ multiplex PCR; TCRdb's copy keeps in-frame clones and lacks some. Of roughly 250,000 clones in the sample, around three quarters were seen once. Specimen: PBMCs, collected after 24 months of ibrutinib treatment. The source of these receptors is a human donor with chronic lymphocytic leukemia.

V is TRBV5-6 and J is TRBJ2-3; D is uncertain. This CDR3 is built from 14 residues. Trimming cost V 0 bases and J 0 bases, with 5 bases left between them. Germline V gene lookup returns CDR1 SGHDT and CDR2 YYEEEE. The CDR3 loop is CASSLDPSTDTQYF. The CDR3, as DNA: TGTGCCAGCAGCTTGGACCCTAGCACAGATACGCAGTATTTT.

This rearrangement joins TRBV5-5 to TRBJ1-5, with D unresolved. V was shortened by 1 base and J by 2 bases, with 7 bases between the two germline ends. The length of the CDR3 is 14 residues. Looked up from germline, CDR1 is SGHKS and CDR2 is YYEKEE (reference sequence). CDR3 nucleotides: TGTGCCAGCAGCTTGCCCGGAGGCAATCAGCCCCAGCATTTT. Amino acid sequence: CASSLPGGNQPQHF.

The J gene is TRBJ2-7, the V gene TRBV19, with a tentative D call TRBD2 (7 bases). V was shortened by 3 bases and J by 3 bases, with 15 bases between the two germline ends. The CDR3 has 15 amino acids. From germline, CDR1 is LNHDA and CDR2 SQIVND (reference sequence). CDR3 protein: CASSITGGFLYEQYF. For the CDR3, the DNA is TGTGCCAGTAGTATCACGGGGGGCTTTCTCTACGAGCAGTACTTC.

The chain couples TRBV10-3 to TRBJ2-3; D possibly uses TRBD1 or TRBD2 (7 bases each). V was clipped by 7 bases and J by 6 bases, with 20 bases between them. Germline CDR1 and CDR2: ENHRY and SYGVKD. The CDR3 loop spans 15 amino acids. This CDR3 is CAINRGGGSADTQYF. The DNA for the CDR3 is TGTGCCATCAACAGGGGTGGCGGGAGTGCTGATACGCAGTATTTT.

The V and J genes are TRBV5-1 and TRBJ2-7, with D unclear. Trimming removed 0 bases at V and 2 bases at J, with 6 bases between. This CDR3 comprises 13 residues. Germline lookup yields CDR1 SGHRS and CDR2 YFSETQ. Here the CDR3 DNA reads TGCGCCAGCAGCTTGGAACTTACCTACGAGCAGTACTTC. Translation gives CASSLELTYEQYF.

The V call is TRBV10-2, the J call TRBJ2-7; 8 bases are shared with TRBD2. The length of the CDR3 is 14 residues. CDR1 is WSHSY, CDR2 SAAADI, per germline. The J segment lost 0 bases and the V segment lost 4 bases, leaving 2 bases of the junction unmatched. In DNA form, the CDR3 reads TGCGCCAGCAGTGCGAGCGGGGGCTCCTACGAGCAGTACTTC. Amino acid sequence: CASSASGGSYEQYF.

This rearrangement joins TRBV18 to TRBJ1-4, with 7 nucleotides matching TRBD1. With V trimmed by 0 bases and J by 8 bases, 6 bases remained unmatched. Germline CDR1 KGHSH, CDR2 LQKENI. This CDR3 region has 15 residues. CDR3 sequence (DNA): TGTGCCAGCTCACCACCGACAGGGCTTGGAGAAAAACTGTTTTTT. This codes for CASSPPTGLGEKLFF.

The chain recombines TRBV5-1 with TRBJ2-5, with TRBD2 as a possible D gene (6 bases). This CDR3 is 15 amino acids long. Trimming removed 2 bases at V and 4 bases at J, with 15 bases between. From germline, CDR1 is SGHRS and CDR2 YFSETQ. As DNA, the CDR3 is TGCGCCAGCAGCTTCCTGGGACTGAGTTCAGAGACCCAGTACTTC. Encoded protein: CASSFLGLSSETQYF.

This rearrangement joins TRBV16 to TRBJ2-5; D unresolved. Trimming pared 4 bases from V and 1 base from J, leaving 7 bases between. The V gene's germline CDR1 is KGHSY and CDR2 FQNENV. CDR3 size: 13 residues. CDR3 bases: TGTGCCAGCAGCCGGACGGCCCAAGAGACCCAGTACTTC. Translating gives CASSRTAQETQYF.

The gene calls are TRBV28 and TRBJ2-1, with 9 bases identical to TRBD1. With 8 bases clipped from V and 6 bases from J, the junction kept 8 bases outside the gene matches. Germline V gene sequence: CDR1 MDHEN, CDR2 SYDVKM. The CDR3 covers 14 residues. The CDR3 reads CASGSGQGINEQFF. The CDR3 DNA sequence: TGTGCCAGCGGATCGGGACAGGGTATCAATGAGCAGTTCTTC. Variable domain in full (rest from reference TRBV28 and TRBJ2-1): DVKVTQSSRYLVKRTGEKVFLECVQDMDHENMFWYRQDPGLGLRLIYFSYDVKMKEKGDIPEGYSVSREKKERFSLILESASTNQTSMYLCASGSGQGINEQFFGPGTRLTVL.

This chain joins TRBV18 and TRBJ2-5; D call uncertain. The CDR3 totals 14 residues. Germline V gene data show CDR1 as KGHSH and CDR2 as LQKENI. The V end lost 2 bases, the J end lost 2 bases, and 9 bases lay between the germline ends. The chain's CDR3 is CASSPEAGQETQYF. The CDR3 DNA is TGTGCCAGCTCACCAGAGGCAGGACAAGAGACCCAGTACTTC.

CDR3 sequence reads: CASVPGVSYGYTF. CDR3 DNA: TGTGCCAGCGTCCCGGGGGTTTCCTATGGCTACACCTTC. The V and J genes are TRBV28 and TRBJ1-2; D perhaps matches TRBD1 (5 bases). CDR1 is MDHEN, CDR2 SYDVKM, per germline. The CDR3 sequence is 13 residues long. Trimming removed 8 bases at V and 4 bases at J, with 14 bases between.

The chain employs TRBV6-4 and TRBJ2-2; D is uncertain. The CDR3 runs to 13 residues. The germline V and J ends were trimmed by 4 bases and 6 bases, with 9 bases remaining between them. Per germline, CDR1 MRHNA and CDR2 SNTAGT. CDR3 in DNA: TGTGCCAGCAGTGTAGAATCCGCCGGGGAGCTGTTTTTT. Its protein is CASSVESAGELFF.

J is TRBJ1-2 and V is TRBV4-3, with no clear D. Trimming took off 1 base at V and 7 bases at J, with 10 bases between the two ends. Germline V gives CDR1 LGHNA, CDR2 YSLEER. The CDR3 runs to 13 residues. CDR3 DNA sequence: TGCGCCAGCAGCCAAGGTGGCGATGGTGGCTACACCTTC. This translates into CASSQGGDGGYTF.

The CDR3 nucleotides are TGTGCCAGCAGCTTATGGACGAATAATGAGCAGTTCTTC. Encoded protein: CASSLWTNNEQFF. The V and J genes are TRBV7-3 and TRBJ2-1; no clear D gene. There are 13 residues in the CDR3. Trimming pared 2 bases from V and 7 bases from J, leaving 9 bases between. The germline V gene encodes CDR1 SGHTA and CDR2 FQGTGA.

The chain carries TRBV30 and TRBJ2-3; 9 bases agree with TRBD1. The trim removed 2 bases at V and 4 bases at J, leaving 7 bases unmatched. The CDR3 extends over 15 amino acids. Germline values: CDR1 GTSNPN, CDR2 SVGIG (reference sequence). The chain's CDR3 is CAWSRGTGMADTQYF. The CDR3 nucleotides are TGTGCCTGGAGTAGGGGGACAGGGATGGCAGATACGCAGTATTTT.

V is TRBV9 and J is TRBJ2-3, with D possibly matching TRBD2 (6 bases). Germline V gene lookup returns CDR1 SGDLS and CDR2 YYNGEE. The CDR3 totals 13 residues. The ends were cut back, 6 bases at V and 2 bases at J, with 10 bases in the middle. The CDR3 DNA is TGTGCCAGCAAGGAGGGCGACACAGATACGCAGTATTTT. The encoded protein is CASKEGDTDTQYF.

This clone was picked up a small number of times. The V call is TRBV19, the J call TRBJ1-1; unclear D gene. Germline CDR1 is LNHDA and CDR2 is SQIVND (reference sequence). Trimming took off 3 bases at V and 0 bases at J, with 8 bases between the two ends. This CDR3 region has 14 residues. The CDR3 loop is CASSMGQMNTEAFF. The CDR3, as DNA: TGTGCCAGTAGTATGGGTCAAATGAACACTGAAGCTTTCTTT.

V usage is TRBV14 and J usage is TRBJ1-2; no firm D call. Trimming took off 0 bases at V and 4 bases at J, with 9 bases between the two ends. The CDR3 consists of 14 residues. CDR1 is SGHDN, CDR2 FVKESK, per germline. CDR3 region: CASSQDIIAYGYTF. The CDR3 region has the DNA TGTGCCAGCAGCCAAGACATCATAGCCTATGGCTACACCTTC.

The CDR3 here is CASSLPVEATTEAFF. DNA of the CDR3: TGTGCCAGCAGTTTACCCGTAGAGGCCACCACTGAAGCTTTCTTT. This chain connects TRBV28 to TRBJ1-1; no reliable D call. Germline V lookup: CDR1 MDHEN, CDR2 SYDVKM. V lost 2 bases and J lost 4, with 14 bases in between. This CDR3 region has 15 residues.

V gene TRBV7-9 combines with J gene TRBJ2-1, with a weak D call TRBD2 (6 bases). V was clipped by 3 bases and J by 6 bases, with 9 bases between them. Germline CDR1 is SEHNR and CDR2 is FQNEAQ (reference sequence). The CDR3 consists of 13 residues. CDR3 coding DNA: TGTGCCAGCAGCTTGGGACTCCCCAATGAGCAGTTCTTC. Residues: CASSLGLPNEQFF.

This chain links TRBV30 with TRBJ2-7; D is possibly TRBD2 (5 bases). V lost 2 bases, J lost 6 bases, and 14 bases lay in between. CDR3 length: 13 residues. CDR1 is GTSNPN and CDR2 is SVGIG in the germline V gene (reference sequence). The CDR3 is CAWSKGDGLEQYF. For the CDR3, the DNA is TGTGCCTGGAGTAAGGGAGATGGGCTCGAGCAGTACTTC.

The gene calls are TRBV6-6 and TRBJ1-3; the match to TRBD1 covers 7 bases. Germline CDR1 MNHNY, CDR2 SVGAGI (reference sequence). This CDR3 has 16 residues. V dropped 5 bases and J dropped 3; count of bases not matched to a gene: 10. The CDR3 DNA reads as TGTGCCAGCAGTGGTCTCGACAGGGTTGGTGGAAACACCATATATTTT. Translation: CASSGLDRVGGNTIYF.

The chain has TRBV5-1 and TRBJ2-3; perhaps TRBD2 as D (5 bases). Trimming cost V 3 bases and J 0 bases, with 14 bases left between them. This CDR3 region has 16 residues. Germline V gene sequence: CDR1 SGHRS, CDR2 YFSETQ. The CDR3 DNA is TGCGCCAGCAGCTCCCCAAAACTAGGGAGCACAGATACGCAGTATTTT. It translates to CASSSPKLGSTDTQYF. Complete variable domain (other parts from reference TRBV5-1 and TRBJ2-3): KAGVTQTPRYLIKTRGQQVTLSCSPISGHRSVSWYQQTPGQGLQFLFEYFSETQRNKGNFPGRFSGRQFSNSRSEMNVSTLELGDSALYLCASSSPKLGSTDTQYFGPGTRLTVL.